These 30 T cell receptor beta chains were sequenced from one sample in a study of Ad26.COV2.S vaccination and SARS-CoV-2 variants. Indicated treatment: approximately 18 received Ad26.COV2.S at low or high dose, single or two shots; 5 received placebo; per-sample allocation not given. Sample collection was performed on day 63 after the first vaccine or placebo injection. Clones were sequenced by immunoSEQ multiplex PCR, and TCRdb holds only the in-frame ones, with some missing. The repertoire holds 350,000 to 450,000 clones, with 87% as singletons. The sample consisted of peripheral blood, taken in a trial of Ad26.COV2.S vaccine versus placebo. The receptors come from a person aged 18-65 years who received the Ad26.COV2.S COVID-19 vaccine or a placebo.

In this sample, this clone turned up a few times. The chain recombines TRBV19 with TRBJ1-5, with TRBD1 matching 8 bases. Germline lookup yields CDR1 LNHDA and CDR2 SQIVND (reference sequence). The CDR3 is 17 amino acids. V dropped 3 bases and J dropped 6; count of bases not matched to a gene: 13. The CDR3 nucleotides are TGTGCCAGTAGTATCCCTCAGACAGGGGCACCGAGTCAGCCCCAGCATTTT. Translation: CASSIPQTGAPSQPQHF.

The chain recombines TRBV2 with TRBJ1-2; TRBD1 aligns across 7 bases. The CDR3 runs to 15 residues. Germline values: CDR1 SNHLY, CDR2 FYNNEI. V shed 6 bases, J shed 3 bases, and the junction held 10 bases outside the gene matches. The CDR3 DNA follows: TGTGCCAGCAGCTCAACCGGGACAGTGGACTATGGCTACACCTTC. Translated: CASSSTGTVDYGYTF.

The rearrangement uses TRBV27 and TRBJ2-3; no clear D gene. The CDR3 length is 13 residues. V was shortened by 3 bases and J by 1 base, with 5 bases between the two germline ends. Germline V gene sequence: CDR1 MNHEY, CDR2 SMNVEV (reference sequence). CDR3 in amino acids: CASSFKRTDTQYF. CDR3 nucleotides: TGTGCCAGCAGTTTTAAGCGCACAGATACGCAGTATTTT.

V gene TRBV27 combines with J gene TRBJ1-1; maybe TRBD1 (5 bases). Trimming removed 0 bases from V and 4 bases from J, with 15 bases in between. Germline V gives CDR1 MNHEY, CDR2 SMNVEV (reference sequence). This CDR3 has 16 amino acids. The CDR3 loop reads CASSLSGGGGPTEAFF. DNA for the CDR3: TGTGCCAGCAGTTTATCGGGGGGAGGTGGGCCCACTGAAGCTTTCTTT.

This chain links TRBV18 with TRBJ2-5; D not certain. Germline lookup yields CDR1 KGHSH and CDR2 LQKENI. V lost 0 bases and J 5 bases, leaving 4 bases between the germline ends. The CDR3 consists of 12 residues. The CDR3 region is CASSPPGETQYF. DNA of the CDR3: TGTGCCAGCTCACCACCGGGGGAGACCCAGTACTTC.

With respect to this clone: In the same sample, other DNA sequences code for this CDR3. The chain couples TRBV5-5 to TRBJ1-2; D remains unclear. The CDR3 has 14 amino acids. Germline V lookup: CDR1 SGHKS, CDR2 YYEKEE (reference sequence). V was trimmed by 0 bases and J by 2 bases, leaving 8 bases between them. The CDR3 region is CASSLVTANYGYTF. The CDR3, as DNA: TGTGCCAGCAGCTTGGTAACGGCAAACTATGGCTACACCTTC.

This chain joins TRBV5-1 and TRBJ1-6; 7 bases are a match to TRBD1. With 5 bases clipped from V and 8 bases from J, the junction kept 4 bases outside the gene matches. The CDR3 sequence is 13 residues long. The germline gives CDR1 SGHRS, CDR2 YFSETQ. The CDR3 DNA sequence: TGCGCCAGCAGTGATGACAGGGATTCACCCCTCCACTTT. This codes for CASSDDRDSPLHF.

The gene calls are TRBV19 and TRBJ1-5; D not certain. The V and J ends lost 7 bases and 3 bases respectively, with 16 bases between them. The germline CDR1 and CDR2 sequences are LNHDA and SQIVND (reference sequence). The CDR3 sequence is 15 residues long. For the CDR3, the DNA is TGTGCCAGTACCATGTTAGGGCGGGACAATCAGCCCCAGCATTTT. Translated: CASTMLGRDNQPQHF.

The V gene is TRBV10-2, the J gene TRBJ1-5; 7 positions agree with TRBD1. V lost 2 bases, J lost 3 bases, and 4 bases stayed unmatched. The CDR3 contains 15 residues. Looked up from germline, CDR1 is WSHSY and CDR2 is SAAADI. CDR3 sequence reads: CASSERGQNNQPQHF. CDR3 DNA sequence: TGCGCCAGCAGTGAGAGGGGACAGAACAATCAGCCCCAGCATTTT.

This chain joins TRBV7-9 and TRBJ1-2; no firm D call. Per the germline V gene, CDR1 is SEHNR and CDR2 is FQNEAQ (reference sequence). The length of the CDR3 is 15 residues. The V end lost 5 bases, the J end lost 7 bases, and 20 bases lay between the germline ends. The CDR3 bases are TGTGCCAGCAGCCCGATTTTAGCGGGCGCACTTGGCTACACCTTC. Its protein product is CASSPILAGALGYTF.

Worth noting for this clone: At one of its ends the junction is not consistent with the germline gene, which may arise from a read error. The chain employs TRBV7-7 and TRBJ2-3; 7 bases fit TRBD1. The length of the CDR3 is 15 residues. Germline-derived CDR1 and CDR2 are SSHAT and FNYEAQ (reference sequence). The DNA for the CDR3 is TGTGCTAGCAGCTTACAGGGGATAAGCACAGATACGCAGTATTTT. Its protein product is CASSLQGISTDTQYF.

As concerns this clone: One end of the junction varies from germline; a read error may be responsible. The rearrangement uses TRBV29-1 and TRBJ2-3; D perhaps matches TRBD1 (5 bases). The CDR3 sequence is 14 residues long. In germline, CDR1 is SQVTM, CDR2 ANQGSEA. The CDR3 reads CSVQDRPSTDTQYF. The CDR3 DNA sequence: TGCAGCGTTCAAGACAGACCTAGCACAGATACGCAGTATTTT.

This rearrangement joins TRBV20-1 to TRBJ2-2; D remains ambiguous. Germline V lookup: CDR1 DFQATT, CDR2 SNEGSKA (reference sequence). This CDR3 spans 11 amino acids. Trimming shortened V by 4 bases and J by 3 bases, and 3 bases separated the two germline ends. The CDR3 here is CSATHTGELFF. The CDR3 bases are TGCAGTGCTACCCACACCGGGGAGCTGTTTTTT.

The gene calls are TRBV11-3 and TRBJ2-2; 9 positions agree with TRBD1. This CDR3 is built from 18 residues. With V trimmed by 4 bases and J by 0 bases, 9 bases remained unmatched. The germline V gene has CDR1 SGHNT and CDR2 YENEEA. CDR3 in amino acids: CASSSGTGKGSNTGELFF. The CDR3 bases are TGTGCCAGCAGCTCCGGGACAGGGAAGGGGTCGAACACCGGGGAGCTGTTTTTT.

The V and J genes are TRBV18 and TRBJ1-6, with a tentative D call TRBD1 (5 bases). The CDR3 sequence is 16 residues long. Germline lookup yields CDR1 KGHSH and CDR2 LQKENI. V was cut by 2 bases and J by 7 bases, with 15 bases left in between. CDR3 protein: CASSPMGTGMNSPLHF. For the CDR3, the DNA is TGTGCCAGCTCACCAATGGGAACAGGCATGAATTCACCCCTCCACTTT.

CDR3 sequence: CASSLALGGSSRDYGYTF. CDR3 coding DNA: TGCGCCAGCAGCTTGGCCTTGGGGGGTAGCTCTCGGGACTATGGCTACACCTTC. The chain uses TRBV5-1 and TRBJ1-2; the D gene is possibly TRBD1 (5 bases). Germline-derived CDR1 and CDR2 are SGHRS and YFSETQ. The CDR3 is 18 residues long. V lost 0 bases to trimming and J lost 3 bases, with 21 bases between them.

This clone appeared a few times. The chain is built from TRBV5-4 and TRBJ1-1; D not resolved. CDR3 length equals 12 residues. Germline V lookup: CDR1 SGHNT, CDR2 YYREEE (reference sequence). V lost 4 bases and J lost 0, with 4 bases in between. The CDR3 bases are TGTGCCAGCAGCGCGATGAACACTGAAGCTTTCTTT. Residues: CASSAMNTEAFF.

The chain joins TRBV5-4 to TRBJ1-2; D may be TRBD1 (5 bases). Trimming removed 0 bases at V and 4 bases at J, with 7 bases between. Germline V gives CDR1 SGHNT, CDR2 YYREEE (reference sequence). This CDR3 is built from 13 residues. CDR3 sequence reads: CASSLEGSYGYTF. The CDR3 region has the DNA TGTGCCAGCAGCTTGGAGGGGAGCTATGGCTACACCTTC.

The chain has TRBV30 and TRBJ2-1; TRBD1 or TRBD2 may be the D gene (5 bases each). With 2 bases removed from V and 9 bases from J, the gap between germline ends came to 14 bases. CDR1 is GTSNPN, CDR2 SVGIG, per germline (reference sequence). This CDR3 has 13 residues. CDR3 coding DNA: TGTGCCTGGAGTTCGGGGCCCCATGGTGAGCAGTTCTTC. As protein: CAWSSGPHGEQFF. Full variable domain (rest looked up from reference TRBV30 and TRBJ2-1): SQTIHQWPATLVQPVGSPLSLECTVEGTSNPNLYWYRQAAGRGLQLLFYSVGIGQISSEVPQNLSASRPQDRQFILSSKKLLLSDSGFYLCAWSSGPHGEQFFGPGTRLTVL.

The rearrangement uses TRBV24-1 and TRBJ1-5; D is ambiguous. V was clipped by 3 bases and J by 5 bases, with 10 bases between them. CDR1 and CDR2 (germline): KGHDR, SFDVKD. This CDR3 has 14 amino acids. CDR3 in amino acids: CATSDPPSDQPQHF. Written as DNA, the CDR3 is TGTGCCACCAGTGATCCGCCTTCTGATCAGCCCCAGCATTTT.

The gene calls are TRBV7-9 and TRBJ2-5, with 10 nucleotides matching TRBD1. The CDR3 sequence is 16 residues long. V was clipped by 5 bases and J by 5 bases; unmatched bases: 11. Per the germline V gene, CDR1 is SEHNR and CDR2 is FQNEAQ (reference sequence). The chain's CDR3 is CASSLTPGQGLETQYF. CDR3 DNA sequence: TGTGCCAGCAGCCTAACTCCGGGACAGGGGTTGGAGACCCAGTACTTC. Supplemented by reference TRBV7-9 and TRBJ2-5, the full variable domain reads DTGVSQNPRHKITKRGQNVTFRCDPISEHNRLYWYRQTLGQGPEFLTYFQNEAQLEKSRLLSDRFSAERPKGSFSTLEIQRTEQGDSAMYLCASSLTPGQGLETQYFGPGTRLLVL.

The chain links TRBV27 to TRBJ2-3, with TRBD2 as a possible D gene (5 bases). The CDR3 extends over 12 amino acids. V was clipped by 6 bases and J by 4 bases, with 8 bases between them. The germline V gene has CDR1 MNHEY and CDR2 SMNVEV (reference sequence). The CDR3 sequence is CASRLGPDTQYF. The CDR3 DNA is TGTGCCAGCAGACTAGGTCCAGATACGCAGTATTTT.

This clone was recorded only once. This sample also contains other DNA sequences that code for the same CDR3. The rearrangement uses TRBV30 and TRBJ1-1; no clear D. V was cut by 0 bases and J by 5 bases, with 10 bases left in between. The CDR3 sequence is 13 residues long. CDR1 and CDR2 from the germline V gene are GTSNPN and SVGIG (reference sequence). The CDR3 spells CAWSVGGRTEAFF. The CDR3, as DNA: TGTGCCTGGAGTGTAGGAGGGAGGACTGAAGCTTTCTTT.

In regard to this clone: Other DNA variants within this sample encode the same CDR3. This chain connects TRBV3-1 (or the pseudogene TRBV3-2) to TRBJ2-2; D is perhaps TRBD1 (6 bases). CDR3 length: 13 residues. The germline V gene encodes CDR1 LGHDT and CDR2 YNNKEL (reference sequence). Trimming stripped 3 bases from V and 5 bases from J, with 7 bases between. The CDR3 is CASSQGATGELFF. The CDR3 bases are TGTGCCAGCAGCCAGGGGGCGACCGGGGAGCTGTTTTTT.

The CDR3: CASSYLGGNTEAFF. In nucleotides, the CDR3 is TGTGCCAGCAGTTACCTGGGAGGAAACACTGAAGCTTTCTTT. The V and J genes are TRBV6-2 or TRBV6-3 and TRBJ1-1; D unresolved. CDR1 and CDR2 from the germline V gene are MNHEY and SVGEGT. The V end lost 2 bases, the J end lost 2 bases, and 9 bases lay between the germline ends. The CDR3 is 14 residues long.

This clone was detected only once. V is TRBV5-1 and J is TRBJ2-5, with 7 nucleotides matching TRBD2. CDR1 is SGHRS and CDR2 is YFSETQ in the germline V gene. V lost 5 bases, J lost 3 bases, and 10 bases stayed unmatched. The CDR3 consists of 15 residues. The DNA for the CDR3 is TGCGCCAGCAGTATGGGACTCCGGGGGGAAGAGACCCAGTACTTC. This codes for CASSMGLRGEETQYF.

This clone came up once. This chain connects TRBV12-3 or TRBV12-4 to TRBJ1-1; D is unclear. CDR3 length: 13 amino acids. Trimming took 3 bases from V and 6 from J, leaving 11 bases between them. The CDR3 DNA reads as TGTGCCAGCAGTTTCGGGGTGATCTCTGAAGCTTTCTTT. Amino acids: CASSFGVISEAFF.

This chain links TRBV18 with TRBJ2-2, with D possibly matching TRBD2 (5 bases). Looked up from germline, CDR1 is KGHSH and CDR2 is LQKENI. The CDR3 is 20 residues long. The ends were cut back, 4 bases at V and 2 bases at J, with 26 bases in the middle. The CDR3 is CASSRFSPRLDYLNTGELFF. The CDR3 DNA reads TGTGCCAGCTCACGTTTCAGCCCCAGACTCGACTACTTAAACACCGGGGAGCTGTTTTTT.

This clone turned up a few times. The chain is built from TRBV6-5 and TRBJ2-2; the D is unclear. The CDR3 extends over 13 amino acids. Trimming shortened V by 8 bases and J by 2 bases, and 9 bases separated the two germline ends. Germline lookup yields CDR1 MNHEY and CDR2 SVGAGI. CDR3 DNA sequence: TGTGCCAGCCGGGCCATTAACACCGGGGAGCTGTTTTTT. Protein: CASRAINTGELFF.

This clone was observed a handful of times. V is TRBV6-5 and J is TRBJ1-5, with a weak D call TRBD1 (6 bases). V lost 9 bases, J lost 2 bases, and 14 bases lay in between. The CDR3 consists of 14 residues. Germline values: CDR1 MNHEY, CDR2 SVGAGI. In nucleotides, the CDR3 is TGTGCCAGATCAGGGGTGGGTGGCAATCAGCCCCAGCATTTT. The encoded protein is CARSGVGGNQPQHF.